Listed here are 27 T cell receptor beta chains from one sample, sequenced in a study of blood T cell repertoires in COVID-19. TCRdb's copy holds only in-frame clones and misses some; the assay was immunoSEQ multiplex PCR. The sample holds approximately 200,000 clones, 86% seen once. Sequencing was done on a sample of peripheral blood. These receptors came from a man aged 45-65 years with acute or convalescent COVID-19.

Many counts were recorded for this clone. J is TRBJ2-3 and V is TRBV19; D might be TRBD2 (5 bases). This CDR3 has 11 residues. Germline CDR1 LNHDA, CDR2 SQIVND (reference sequence). The V end was cut by 8 bases, the J end by 5 bases, with 8 bases between. The CDR3 nucleotides are TGTGCCAGTCGTGCGGGAGATACGCAGTATTTT. Encoded protein: CASRAGDTQYF.

V gene TRBV7-3 combines with J gene TRBJ2-5; the match to TRBD1 covers 9 bases. This CDR3 is built from 15 residues. Losses at the gene ends were 5 bases for V and 2 bases for J; bases not matched to a gene: 6. Germline CDR1 and CDR2: SGHTA and FQGTGA. DNA of the CDR3: TGTGCCAGCAGCCCAGGACAGGGGTTACAAGAGACCCAGTACTTC. Amino acid sequence: CASSPGQGLQETQYF. Supplemented by reference TRBV7-3 and TRBJ2-5, the full variable domain reads GAGVSQTPSNKVTEKGKYVELRCDPISGHTALYWYRQSLGQGPEFLIYFQGTGAADDSGLPNDRFFAVRPEGSVSTLKIQRTERGDSAVYLCASSPGQGLQETQYFGPGTRLLVL.

This clone has just one count. This chain connects TRBV10-3 to TRBJ1-6; 12 bases match TRBD1. This CDR3 contains 15 residues. The germline gives CDR1 ENHRY, CDR2 SYGVKD. The V segment lost 5 bases and the J segment 7 bases; nucleotides outside the gene matches: 3. The CDR3, as DNA: TGTGCCATCAGTAGGGACAGGGGGCTGAATTCACCCCTCCACTTT. It translates to CAISRDRGLNSPLHF.

The chain has TRBV10-1 and TRBJ2-7; 8 bases line up with TRBD1. Germline CDR1 and CDR2: WNHNN and SYGVQD (reference sequence). J gave up 5 bases and V 4 bases, and 7 bases lay outside the gene matches. The length of the CDR3 is 14 residues. CDR3 in amino acids: CASSGQGASDEQYF. The CDR3, as DNA: TGCGCCAGCAGTGGTCAGGGGGCGTCTGACGAGCAGTACTTC.

V gene TRBV2 combines with J gene TRBJ1-1; 8 bases fit TRBD1. The CDR3 totals 15 residues. Trimming at V came to 6 bases and at J to 0 bases, leaving 6 bases not matched to a gene. CDR1 SNHLY and CDR2 FYNNEI come from the germline V gene. CDR3 bases: TGTGCCAGCAGAGAGGACAGGGCCCTGAACACTGAAGCTTTCTTT. Protein sequence: CASREDRALNTEAFF. Full variable domain (outside the CDR3, taken from reference TRBV2 and TRBJ1-1): EPEVTQTPSHQVTQMGQEVILRCVPISNHLYFYWYRQILGQKVEFLVSFYNNEISEKSEIFDDQFSVERPDGSNFTLKIRSTKLEDSAMYFCASREDRALNTEAFFGQGTRLTVV.

CDR3 coding DNA: TGTGCCAGCAGCCCCCGACTAGCGGGGGGGCTCGGGGCCAACGTCCTGACTTTC. It is translated as CASSPRLAGGLGANVLTF. This chain uses TRBV7-6 with TRBJ2-6, with 14 bases lining up with TRBD2. The germline V gene encodes CDR1 SGHVS and CDR2 FNYEAQ. V lost 5 bases to trimming and J lost 4 bases; unmatched junction nucleotides: 7. This CDR3 spans 18 amino acids.

V and J are TRBV5-8 and TRBJ2-1, with D perhaps matching TRBD2 (5 bases). Germline CDR1 reads SGHTS; CDR2 reads YDEGEE. The CDR3 runs to 16 residues. V gave up 4 bases and J gave up 4 bases, with 18 bases separating them. The CDR3 spells CASSHPGSYSYNEQFF. CDR3 bases: TGTGCCAGCAGCCATCCGGGGAGTTACTCTTACAATGAGCAGTTCTTC.

The V and J genes are TRBV11-2 and TRBJ1-2; TRBD1 agrees at 7 bases. V was clipped by 4 bases and J by 7 bases; unmatched bases: 6. CDR3 length equals 13 residues. Looked up from germline, CDR1 is SGHAT and CDR2 is FQNNGV. DNA of the CDR3: TGTGCCAGCAGCTCAGAGTACAGGGGTGGCTACACCTTC. Amino acid sequence: CASSSEYRGGYTF.

The chain combines TRBV5-6 with TRBJ2-3, with 8 bases lining up with TRBD1. The CDR3 contains 13 residues. V lost 7 bases to trimming and J lost 3 bases; unmatched junction nucleotides: 4. Germline CDR1 SGHDT, CDR2 YYEEEE. CDR3: CASRGQGTDTQYF. The CDR3, as DNA: TGTGCCAGCCGTGGACAGGGAACAGATACGCAGTATTTT.

The rearrangement uses TRBV6-1 and TRBJ2-5; 10 nucleotides match TRBD2. J lost 2 bases, V lost 0 bases, and 6 bases had no gene match. Germline CDR1 and CDR2: MNHNS and SASEGT. The CDR3 is made up of 17 amino acids. CDR3 nucleotides: TGTGCCAGCAGTGAAGCGCTGGCTAGCGGGGGTCAAGAGACCCAGTACTTC. This translates into CASSEALASGGQETQYF.

This sequence joins TRBV5-6 and TRBJ1-6, with TRBD1 as a possible D gene (6 bases). Germline lookup yields CDR1 SGHDT and CDR2 YYEEEE. This CDR3 has 16 amino acids. Trimming pared 2 bases from V and 6 bases from J, leaving 15 bases between. The CDR3 loop reads CASSFQGIESNSPLHF. For the CDR3, the DNA is TGTGCCAGCAGCTTTCAGGGGATAGAGAGTAATTCACCCCTCCACTTT.

This clone has a single count. The chain recombines TRBV7-9 with TRBJ1-3; D gene uncertain. Germline V lookup: CDR1 SEHNR, CDR2 FQNEAQ (reference sequence). This CDR3 spans 14 amino acids. V was pared by 6 bases and J by 0 bases, with 9 bases between. CDR3 in DNA: TGTGCCAGCAGGGGCACCTTCTCTGGAAACACCATATATTTT. Its protein is CASRGTFSGNTIYF.

Only one count was recorded for this clone. The chain combines TRBV19 with TRBJ2-1; D might be TRBD1 (6 bases). This CDR3 region has 14 residues. V was clipped by 4 bases and J by 4 bases, with 11 bases between them. Per germline, CDR1 LNHDA and CDR2 SQIVND (reference sequence). The CDR3 loop reads CASSTDSEYNEQFF. The CDR3 bases are TGTGCCAGTAGTACGGACAGTGAATACAATGAGCAGTTCTTC.

As for this clone: The same CDR3 arises from other DNA sequences in this sample as well. The rearrangement uses TRBV6-1 and TRBJ1-2, with D hard to call. Trimming shortened V by 1 base and J by 4 bases, and 7 bases separated the two germline ends. Germline-derived CDR1 and CDR2 are MNHNS and SASEGT. The CDR3 is 13 residues long. DNA of the CDR3: TGTGCCAGCAGTGAAGGGGCGCCCTATGGCTACACCTTC. This encodes CASSEGAPYGYTF.

This clone has more than one count but fewer than ten. The V gene is TRBV28, the J gene TRBJ1-2; TRBD1 might be the D (6 bases). V was trimmed by 5 bases and J by 1 base, leaving 14 bases between them. The CDR3 sequence is 15 residues long. CDR1 and CDR2 from the germline V gene are MDHEN and SYDVKM. CDR3 in amino acids: CASSHRRQVNYGYTF. The CDR3 DNA sequence: TGTGCCAGCAGTCATCGCCGACAGGTTAACTATGGCTACACCTTC.

The chain has TRBV6-1 and TRBJ1-4; D possibly corresponds to TRBD1 (6 bases). The CDR3 is 14 residues long. CDR1 is MNHNS and CDR2 is SASEGT in the germline V gene. Trimming cost V 1 base and J 5 bases, with 8 bases left between them. The chain's CDR3 is CASSEGTANEKLFF. The CDR3 DNA reads as TGTGCCAGCAGTGAAGGGACAGCAAATGAAAAACTGTTTTTT.

With regard to this clone: Other nucleotide sequences from this sample produce the same CDR3. The chain employs TRBV5-1 and TRBJ1-2; 7 bases are shared with TRBD1. V dropped 4 bases and J dropped 5; count of bases not matched to a gene: 2. CDR1 is SGHRS and CDR2 is YFSETQ in the germline V gene. The CDR3 is 12 residues long. This CDR3 is CASSGTVYGYTF. The CDR3 DNA reads TGCGCCAGCAGCGGGACAGTTTATGGCTACACCTTC. The full variable domain, in which reference TRBV5-1 and TRBJ1-2 provide the parts outside the CDR3, is KAGVTQTPRYLIKTRGQQVTLSCSPISGHRSVSWYQQTPGQGLQFLFEYFSETQRNKGNFPGRFSGRQFSNSRSEMNVSTLELGDSALYLCASSGTVYGYTFGSGTRLTVV.

The V and J genes are TRBV4-2 and TRBJ2-7; 12 bases match TRBD1. The CDR3 runs 16 residues. Germline trimming cut 6 bases from V and 4 bases from J; bases unmatched to any gene: 10. Germline loops: CDR1 LGHNA, CDR2 YNFKEQ. CDR3 amino acids: CASRLEGTGGSYEQYF. The CDR3, as DNA: TGTGCCAGCAGATTAGAGGGGACAGGGGGCTCTTACGAGCAGTACTTC.

The rearrangement joins TRBV5-4 to TRBJ2-2; the D is unclear. The V and J ends lost 2 bases and 7 bases respectively, with 15 bases between them. Germline lookup yields CDR1 SGHNT and CDR2 YYREEE (reference sequence). The CDR3 is 15 residues long. CDR3 region: CASSFAASLVGELFF. The CDR3 DNA sequence: TGTGCCAGCAGCTTTGCCGCCAGTCTGGTCGGGGAGCTGTTTTTT.

The chain combines TRBV29-1 with TRBJ1-5; D is undetermined. Trimming cost V 7 bases and J 5 bases, with 15 bases left between them. The CDR3 contains 13 residues. Germline CDR1 SQVTM, CDR2 ANQGSEA. The CDR3 region is CSAQLGGDQPQHF. DNA of the CDR3: TGCAGCGCCCAACTGGGAGGTGATCAGCCCCAGCATTTT.

The V and J genes are TRBV5-4 and TRBJ2-5, with TRBD1 matching 10 bases. Trimming cost V 3 bases and J 6 bases; bases outside gene matches: 8. This CDR3 has 15 amino acids. Germline values: CDR1 SGHNT, CDR2 YYREEE (reference sequence). This CDR3 reads CASSSGQGLLKTQYF. Here the CDR3 DNA reads TGTGCCAGCAGCTCGGGACAGGGGTTGCTAAAGACCCAGTACTTC. Looking up the rest from reference TRBV5-4 and TRBJ2-5 gives the full variable domain: ETGVTQSPTHLIKTRGQQVTLRCSSQSGHNTVSWYQQALGQGPQFIFQYYREEENGRGNFPPRFSGLQFPNYSSELNVNALELDDSALYLCASSSGQGLLKTQYFGPGTRLLVL.

The chain couples TRBV18 to TRBJ2-1; 11 bases map to TRBD1. With 5 bases clipped from V and 3 bases from J, the junction kept 6 bases outside the gene matches. This CDR3 comprises 16 residues. CDR1 and CDR2 from the germline V gene are KGHSH and LQKENI. DNA of the CDR3: TGTGCCAGCTCAGGACAGGGGGCGCGTCGCTACAATGAGCAGTTCTTC. As protein: CASSGQGARRYNEQFF.

Comment on this clone: Mismatch with germline at one junction end may stem from a read error. The chain recombines TRBV6-1 with TRBJ1-4; unclear D gene. Germline V lookup: CDR1 MNHNS, CDR2 SASEGT. The CDR3 consists of 15 residues. CDR3 in DNA: TGTGCCAGCAGTGAAGAATGGTGGTCTAAAGAAAAACTGTTTTTT. Its translation is CASSEEWWSKEKLFF.

This chain links TRBV6-5 with TRBJ1-5; 7 bases are shared with TRBD1. V lost 4 bases and J lost 1; bases outside the gene matches: 7. The germline gives CDR1 MNHEY, CDR2 SVGAGI. The CDR3 is 16 amino acids. DNA of the CDR3: TGTGCCAGCAGTTCTCTCGGGACAGCAAGCAATCAGCCCCAGCATTTT. It translates to CASSSLGTASNQPQHF.

The V gene is TRBV2, the J gene TRBJ2-3; perhaps TRBD1 as D (6 bases). V was cut by 7 bases and J by 0 bases, with 11 bases left in between. Looked up from germline, CDR1 is SNHLY and CDR2 is FYNNEI. This CDR3 region has 14 residues. The CDR3 region is CASNLRGSTDTQYF. The CDR3 nucleotides read TGTGCCAGCAACCTCAGGGGAAGCACAGATACGCAGTATTTT.

This clone was recorded only once. The J gene is TRBJ2-1, the V gene TRBV25-1, with 10 nucleotides matching TRBD2. The J segment lost 4 bases and the V segment lost 6 bases, leaving 3 bases of the junction unmatched. Germline assignment: CDR1 MGHDK and CDR2 SYGVNS. This CDR3 has 14 amino acids. As DNA, the CDR3 is TGTGCCAGCAGCGGACTAGCGGAATACAATGAGCAGTTCTTC. Protein: CASSGLAEYNEQFF.

This rearrangement joins TRBV6-5 to TRBJ1-2; 9 bases are a match to TRBD1. CDR3 length: 15 residues. With 4 bases clipped from V and 3 bases from J, the junction kept 6 bases outside the gene matches. Germline V gene sequence: CDR1 MNHEY, CDR2 SVGAGI. In DNA form, the CDR3 reads TGTGCCAGCAGTTCTCCCGGGACAGGGCACTATGGCTACACCTTC. Protein sequence: CASSSPGTGHYGYTF.